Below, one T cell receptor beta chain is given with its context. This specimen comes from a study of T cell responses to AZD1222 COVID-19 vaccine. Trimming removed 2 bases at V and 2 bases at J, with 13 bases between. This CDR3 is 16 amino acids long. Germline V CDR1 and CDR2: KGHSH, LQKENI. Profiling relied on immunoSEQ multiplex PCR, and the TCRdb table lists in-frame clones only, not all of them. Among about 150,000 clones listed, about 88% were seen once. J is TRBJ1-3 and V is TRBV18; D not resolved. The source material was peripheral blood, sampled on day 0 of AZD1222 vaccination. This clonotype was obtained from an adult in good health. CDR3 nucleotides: TGTGCCAGCTCACCATCAACCCCGGGTACTGGAAACACCATATATTTT. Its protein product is CASSPSTPGTGNTIYF.